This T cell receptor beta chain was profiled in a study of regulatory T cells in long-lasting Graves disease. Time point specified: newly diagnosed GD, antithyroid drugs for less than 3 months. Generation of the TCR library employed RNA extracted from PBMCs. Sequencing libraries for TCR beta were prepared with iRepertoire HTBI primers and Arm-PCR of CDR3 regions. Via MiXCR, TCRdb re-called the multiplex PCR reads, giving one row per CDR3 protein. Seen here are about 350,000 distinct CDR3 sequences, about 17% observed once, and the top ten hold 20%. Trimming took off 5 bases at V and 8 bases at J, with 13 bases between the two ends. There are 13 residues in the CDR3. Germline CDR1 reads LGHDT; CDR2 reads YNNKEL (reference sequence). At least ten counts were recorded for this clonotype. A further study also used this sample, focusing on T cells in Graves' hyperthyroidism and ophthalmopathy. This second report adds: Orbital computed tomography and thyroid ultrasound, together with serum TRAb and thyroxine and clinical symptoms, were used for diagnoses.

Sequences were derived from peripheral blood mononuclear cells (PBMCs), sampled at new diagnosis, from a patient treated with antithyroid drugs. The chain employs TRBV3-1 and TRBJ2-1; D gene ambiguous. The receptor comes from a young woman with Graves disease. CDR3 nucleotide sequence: TGTGCCAGCAGCTACTCGTTATGGGATGAGCAGTTCTTC. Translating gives CASSYSLWDEQFF.